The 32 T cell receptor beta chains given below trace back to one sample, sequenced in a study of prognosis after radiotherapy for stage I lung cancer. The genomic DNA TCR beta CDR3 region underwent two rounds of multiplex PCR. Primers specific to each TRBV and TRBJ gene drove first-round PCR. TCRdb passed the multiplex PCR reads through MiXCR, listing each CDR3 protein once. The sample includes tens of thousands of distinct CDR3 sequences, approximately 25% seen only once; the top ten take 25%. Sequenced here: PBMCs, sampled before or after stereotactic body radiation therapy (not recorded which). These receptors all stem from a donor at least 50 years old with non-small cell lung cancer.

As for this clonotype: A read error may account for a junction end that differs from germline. CDR3 DNA: TGTGCAAGTAGTATAGTCCAGAAGGGGTCTCTCTCCTACGAGCAGTACTTC. It yields the protein CASSIVQKGSLSYEQYF. The chain has TRBV19 and TRBJ2-7; maybe TRBD1 (5 bases). The CDR3 consists of 17 residues. Germline assignment: CDR1 LNHDA and CDR2 SQIVND (reference sequence).

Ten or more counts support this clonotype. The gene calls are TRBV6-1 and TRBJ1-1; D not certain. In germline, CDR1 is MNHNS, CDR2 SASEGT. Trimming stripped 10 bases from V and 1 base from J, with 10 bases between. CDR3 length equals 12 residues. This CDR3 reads CATREGNTEAFF. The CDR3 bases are TGTGCCACTAGGGAGGGGAACACTGAAGCTTTCTTT.

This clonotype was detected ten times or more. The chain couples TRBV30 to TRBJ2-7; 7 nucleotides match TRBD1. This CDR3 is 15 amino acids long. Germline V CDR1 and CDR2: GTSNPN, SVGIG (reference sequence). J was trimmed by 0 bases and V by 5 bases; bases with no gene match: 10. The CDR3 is CAWSYRQGISYEQYF. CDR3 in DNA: TGTGCCTGGTCTTATCGACAGGGAATCTCCTACGAGCAGTACTTC.

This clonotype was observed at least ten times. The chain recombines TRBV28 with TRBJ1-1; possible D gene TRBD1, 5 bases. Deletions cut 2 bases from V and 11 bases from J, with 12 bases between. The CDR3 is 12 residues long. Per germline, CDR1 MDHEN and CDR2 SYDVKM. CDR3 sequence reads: CASSLRRGSAFF. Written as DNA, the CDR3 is TGTGCCAGCAGTTTAAGGAGGGGATCGGCTTTCTTT. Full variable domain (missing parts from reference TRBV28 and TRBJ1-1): DVKVTQSSRYLVKRTGEKVFLECVQDMDHENMFWYRQDPGLGLRLIYFSYDVKMKEKGDIPEGYSVSREKKERFSLILESASTNQTSMYLCASSLRRGSAFFGQGTRLTVV.

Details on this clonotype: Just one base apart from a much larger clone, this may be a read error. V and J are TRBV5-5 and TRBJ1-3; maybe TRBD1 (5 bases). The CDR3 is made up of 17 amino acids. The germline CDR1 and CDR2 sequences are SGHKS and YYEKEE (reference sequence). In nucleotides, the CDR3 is TGTGCCAGCAGCGGCGATGGGGCGAATTTCCCCGGAAAAACCATATATTTT. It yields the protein CASSGDGANFPGKTIYF.

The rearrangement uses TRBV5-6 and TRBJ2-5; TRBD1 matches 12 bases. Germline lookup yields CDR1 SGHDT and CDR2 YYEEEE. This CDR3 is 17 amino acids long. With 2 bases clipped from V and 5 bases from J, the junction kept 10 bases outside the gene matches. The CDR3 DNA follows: TGTGCCAGCAGCTTAGTGGGGACAGGGGGCGCGTGGGAGACCCAGTACTTC. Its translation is CASSLVGTGGAWETQYF.

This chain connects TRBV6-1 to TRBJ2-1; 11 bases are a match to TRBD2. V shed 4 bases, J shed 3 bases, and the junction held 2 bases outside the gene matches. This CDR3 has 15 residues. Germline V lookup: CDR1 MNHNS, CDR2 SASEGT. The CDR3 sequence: CASSGLAGNYNEQFF. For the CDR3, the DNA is TGTGCCAGCAGTGGACTAGCGGGGAACTACAATGAGCAGTTCTTC.

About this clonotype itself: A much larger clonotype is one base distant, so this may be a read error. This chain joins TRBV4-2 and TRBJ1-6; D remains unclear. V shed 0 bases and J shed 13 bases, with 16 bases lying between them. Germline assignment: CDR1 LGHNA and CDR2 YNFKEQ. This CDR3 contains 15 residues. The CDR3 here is CASSQEGPQWRPLHF. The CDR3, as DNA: TGTGCCAGCAGCCAAGAAGGGCCGCAGTGGAGGCCCCTCCACTTT.

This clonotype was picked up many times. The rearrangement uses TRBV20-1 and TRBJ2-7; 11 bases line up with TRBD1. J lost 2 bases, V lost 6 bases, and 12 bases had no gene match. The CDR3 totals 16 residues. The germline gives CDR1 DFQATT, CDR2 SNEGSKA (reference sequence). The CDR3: CSATRGGQGAPYEQYF. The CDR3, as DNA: TGCAGTGCCACTCGAGGAGGACAGGGGGCGCCCTACGAGCAGTACTTC.

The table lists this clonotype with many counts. In DNA form, the CDR3 reads TGTGCCAGCAGCGGACAGGGCACTAATTCACCCCTCCACTTT. Translating it yields CASSGQGTNSPLHF. The gene calls are TRBV28 and TRBJ1-6; TRBD1 agrees at 8 bases. This CDR3 has 14 residues. Per the germline V gene, CDR1 is MDHEN and CDR2 is SYDVKM. After removal of 6 bases from V and 6 bases from J, the junction contained 4 bases not matched to a gene.

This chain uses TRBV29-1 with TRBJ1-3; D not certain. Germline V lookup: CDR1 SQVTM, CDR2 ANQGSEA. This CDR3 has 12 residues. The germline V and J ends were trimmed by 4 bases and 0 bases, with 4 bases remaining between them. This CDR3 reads CSVGASGNTIYF. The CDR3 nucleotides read TGCAGCGTTGGTGCCTCTGGAAACACCATATATTTT.

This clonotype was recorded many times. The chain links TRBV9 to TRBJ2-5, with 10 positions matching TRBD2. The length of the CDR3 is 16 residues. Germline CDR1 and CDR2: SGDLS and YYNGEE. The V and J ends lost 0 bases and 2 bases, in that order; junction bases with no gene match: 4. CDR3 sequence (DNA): TGTGCCAGCAGCGTAGGGACTAGCGGAAATCAAGAGACCCAGTACTTC. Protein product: CASSVGTSGNQETQYF.

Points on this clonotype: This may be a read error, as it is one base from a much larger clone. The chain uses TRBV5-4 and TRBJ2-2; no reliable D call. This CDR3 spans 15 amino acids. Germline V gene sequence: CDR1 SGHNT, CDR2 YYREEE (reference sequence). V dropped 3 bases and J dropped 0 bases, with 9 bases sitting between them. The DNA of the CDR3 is TGTGCCAGCAGCTGGTGGGTTTCGAACACCGGGGAGCTGTTTTTT. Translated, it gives CASSWWVSNTGELFF.

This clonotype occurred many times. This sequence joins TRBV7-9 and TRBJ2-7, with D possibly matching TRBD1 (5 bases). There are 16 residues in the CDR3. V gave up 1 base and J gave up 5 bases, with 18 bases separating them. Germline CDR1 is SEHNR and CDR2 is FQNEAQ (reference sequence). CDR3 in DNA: TGTGCCAGCAGCTTAGTGTTTGGGCTGGGGCGCGACGAGCAGTACTTC. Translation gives CASSLVFGLGRDEQYF.

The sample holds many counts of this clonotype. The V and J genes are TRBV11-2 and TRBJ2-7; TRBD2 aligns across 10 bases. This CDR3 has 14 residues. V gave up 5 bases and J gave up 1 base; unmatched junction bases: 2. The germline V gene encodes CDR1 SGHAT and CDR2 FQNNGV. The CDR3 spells CASSPSGGSYEQYF. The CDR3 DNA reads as TGTGCCAGCAGCCCTAGCGGGGGATCCTACGAGCAGTACTTC.

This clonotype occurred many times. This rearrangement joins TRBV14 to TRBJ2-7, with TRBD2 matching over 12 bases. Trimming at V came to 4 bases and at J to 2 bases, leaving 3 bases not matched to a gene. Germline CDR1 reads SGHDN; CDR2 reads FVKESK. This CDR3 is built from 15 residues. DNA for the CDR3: TGTGCCAGCAGCCTCCGACTAGCGGGAGCCTACGAGCAGTACTTC. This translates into CASSLRLAGAYEQYF.

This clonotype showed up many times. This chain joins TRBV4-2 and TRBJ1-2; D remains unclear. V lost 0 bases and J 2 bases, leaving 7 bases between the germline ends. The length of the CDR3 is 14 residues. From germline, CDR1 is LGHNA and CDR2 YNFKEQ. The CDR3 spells CASSQDDGNYGYTF. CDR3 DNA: TGTGCCAGCAGCCAAGACGACGGGAACTATGGCTACACCTTC.

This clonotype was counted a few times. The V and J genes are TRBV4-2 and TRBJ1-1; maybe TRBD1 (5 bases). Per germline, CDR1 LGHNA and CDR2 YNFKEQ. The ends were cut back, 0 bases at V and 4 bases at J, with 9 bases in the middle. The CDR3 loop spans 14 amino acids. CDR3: CASSQERGRTEAFF. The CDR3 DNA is TGTGCCAGCAGCCAAGAGCGGGGCCGCACTGAAGCTTTCTTT.

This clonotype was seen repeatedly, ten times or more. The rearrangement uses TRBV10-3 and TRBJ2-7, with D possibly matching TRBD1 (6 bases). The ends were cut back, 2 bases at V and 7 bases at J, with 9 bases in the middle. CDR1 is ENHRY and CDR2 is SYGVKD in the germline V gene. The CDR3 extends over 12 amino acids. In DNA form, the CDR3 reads TGTGCCATCAGTGAGCACAGGGAAGAGCAGTACTTC. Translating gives CAISEHREEQYF.

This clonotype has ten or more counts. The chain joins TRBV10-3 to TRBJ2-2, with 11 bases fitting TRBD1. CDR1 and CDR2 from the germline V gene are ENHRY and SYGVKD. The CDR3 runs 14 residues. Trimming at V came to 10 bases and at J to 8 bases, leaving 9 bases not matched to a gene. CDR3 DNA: TGTGCCACCGGGACAGGGGGAATTGGAGGGGAGCTGTTTTTT. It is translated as CATGTGGIGGELFF.

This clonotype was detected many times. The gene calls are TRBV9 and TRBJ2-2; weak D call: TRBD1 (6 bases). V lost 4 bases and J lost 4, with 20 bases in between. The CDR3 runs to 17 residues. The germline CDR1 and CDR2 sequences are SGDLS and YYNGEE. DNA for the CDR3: TGTGCCAGCAGCCGACGCCGCCAGGGGTTAGTCACCGGGGAGCTGTTTTTT. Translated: CASSRRRQGLVTGELFF.

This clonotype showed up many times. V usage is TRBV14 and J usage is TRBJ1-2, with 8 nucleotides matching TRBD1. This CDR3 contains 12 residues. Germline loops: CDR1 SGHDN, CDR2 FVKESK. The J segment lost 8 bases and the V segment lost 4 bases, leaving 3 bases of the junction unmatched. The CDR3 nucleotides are TGTGCCAGCAGCCGAAACAGGGGGGGCTACACCTTC. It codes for CASSRNRGGYTF.

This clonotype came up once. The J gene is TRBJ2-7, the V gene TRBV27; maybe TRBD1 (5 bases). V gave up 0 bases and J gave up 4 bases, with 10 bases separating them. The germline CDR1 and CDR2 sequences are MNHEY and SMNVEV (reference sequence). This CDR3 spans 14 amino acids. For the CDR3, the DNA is TGTGCCAGCAGTTTATCTACAGGAGCTTACGAGCAGTACTTC. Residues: CASSLSTGAYEQYF.

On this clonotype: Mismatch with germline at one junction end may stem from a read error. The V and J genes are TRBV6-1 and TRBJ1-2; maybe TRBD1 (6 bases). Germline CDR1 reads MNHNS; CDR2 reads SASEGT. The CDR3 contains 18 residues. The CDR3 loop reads CASREDTAGWGANYGYTF. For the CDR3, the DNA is TGTGCCAGCAGGGAAGACACGGCAGGGTGGGGGGCCAACTATGGCTACACCTTC.

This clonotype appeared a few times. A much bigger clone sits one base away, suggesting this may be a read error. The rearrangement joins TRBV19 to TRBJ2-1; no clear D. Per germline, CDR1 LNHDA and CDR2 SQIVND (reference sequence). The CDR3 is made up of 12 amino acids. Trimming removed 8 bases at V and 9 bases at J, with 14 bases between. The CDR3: CASGKEMSEQFF. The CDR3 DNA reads TGTGCCAGTGGTAAAGAGATGAGTGAGCAGTTCTTC. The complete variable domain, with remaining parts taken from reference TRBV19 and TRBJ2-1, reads DGGITQSPKYLFRKEGQNVTLSCEQNLNHDAMYWYRQDPGQGLRLIYYSQIVNDFQKGDIAEGYSVSREKKESFPLTVTSAQKNPTAFYLCASGKEMSEQFFGPGTRLTVL.

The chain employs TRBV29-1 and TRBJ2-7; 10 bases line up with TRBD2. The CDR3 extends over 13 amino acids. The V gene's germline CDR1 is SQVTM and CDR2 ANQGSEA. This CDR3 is CVTSSGGPYEQYF. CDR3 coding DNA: TGCGTGACTAGTAGCGGGGGGCCCTACGAGCAGTACTTC.

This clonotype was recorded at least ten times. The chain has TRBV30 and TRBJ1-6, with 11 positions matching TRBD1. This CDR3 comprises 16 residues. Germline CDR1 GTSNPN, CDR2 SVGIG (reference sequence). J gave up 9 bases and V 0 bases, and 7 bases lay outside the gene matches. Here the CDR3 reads CAWSVLGQGAGSPLHF. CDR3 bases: TGTGCCTGGAGTGTCCTCGGACAGGGGGCTGGTTCACCCCTCCACTTT. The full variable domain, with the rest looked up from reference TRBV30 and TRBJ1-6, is SQTIHQWPATLVQPVGSPLSLECTVEGTSNPNLYWYRQAAGRGLQLLFYSVGIGQISSEVPQNLSASRPQDRQFILSSKKLLLSDSGFYLCAWSVLGQGAGSPLHFGNGTRLTVT.

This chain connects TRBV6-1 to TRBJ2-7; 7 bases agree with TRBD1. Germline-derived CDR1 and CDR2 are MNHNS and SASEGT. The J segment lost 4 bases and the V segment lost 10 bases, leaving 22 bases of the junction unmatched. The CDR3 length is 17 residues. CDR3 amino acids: CATTRYRGRGSVYEQYF. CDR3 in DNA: TGTGCCACCACTCGGTATAGGGGGCGAGGTAGCGTATACGAGCAGTACTTC.

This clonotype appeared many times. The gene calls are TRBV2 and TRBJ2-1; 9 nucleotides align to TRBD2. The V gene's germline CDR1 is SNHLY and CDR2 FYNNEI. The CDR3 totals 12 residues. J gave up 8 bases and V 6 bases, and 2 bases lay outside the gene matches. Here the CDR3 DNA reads TGTGCCAGCAGGGGACTAGCTGATGAGCAGTTCTTC. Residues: CASRGLADEQFF. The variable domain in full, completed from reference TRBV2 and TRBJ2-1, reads EPEVTQTPSHQVTQMGQEVILRCVPISNHLYFYWYRQILGQKVEFLVSFYNNEISEKSEIFDDQFSVERPDGSNFTLKIRSTKLEDSAMYFCASRGLADEQFFGPGTRLTVL.

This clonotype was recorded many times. The CDR3 region has the DNA TGTGCCAGCAGCGTAGAGGGGTGGGGCACAGATACGCAGTATTTT. As protein: CASSVEGWGTDTQYF. The chain has TRBV9 and TRBJ2-3, with D perhaps TRBD1 (5 bases). Germline lookup yields CDR1 SGDLS and CDR2 YYNGEE. There are 15 residues in the CDR3. V lost 0 bases and J lost 1, with 9 bases in between.

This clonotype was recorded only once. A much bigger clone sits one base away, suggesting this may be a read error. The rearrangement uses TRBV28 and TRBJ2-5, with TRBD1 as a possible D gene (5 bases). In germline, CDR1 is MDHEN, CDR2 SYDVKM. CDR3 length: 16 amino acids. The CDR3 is CASSLAGKAGQDTQYF. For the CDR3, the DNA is TGTGCCAGCAGTTTGGCAGGCAAGGCAGGGCAAGATACCCAGTACTTC.

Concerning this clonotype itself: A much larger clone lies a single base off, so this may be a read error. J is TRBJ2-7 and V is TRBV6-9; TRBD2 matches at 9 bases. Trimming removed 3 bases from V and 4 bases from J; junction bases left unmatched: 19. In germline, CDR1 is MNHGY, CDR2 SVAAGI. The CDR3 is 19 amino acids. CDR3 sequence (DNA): TGTGCCAGCAGTTACTGGGGGGGGACTAGCAGGGGCTCTATGTACGAGCAGTACTTC. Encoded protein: CASSYWGGTSRGSMYEQYF.